The TCR beta chain described here comes from a study of T cell responses to AZD1222 COVID-19 vaccine. Profiled with immunoSEQ multiplex PCR; TCRdb holds only in-frame clones, not every one. The sample records around 160,000 clones, roughly 90% being singletons. This clone was observed a few times. Per the germline V gene, CDR1 is SGHAT and CDR2 is FQDESV (reference sequence). V was shortened by 7 bases and J by 1 base, with 13 bases between the two germline ends. The CDR3 contains 15 residues. V is TRBV11-1 and J is TRBJ2-2; D gene ambiguous. Sequences were derived from peripheral blood, sampled on day 0 of AZD1222 vaccination. The receptor comes from an adult in good health. Here the CDR3 DNA reads TGTGCCAGCAAATCGGACGGCAGGAACACCGGGGAGCTGTTTTTT. Its translation: CASKSDGRNTGELFF. The whole variable domain, filled in from reference TRBV11-1 and TRBJ2-2, reads EAEVAQSPRYKITEKSQAVAFWCDPISGHATLYWYRQILGQGPELLVQFQDESVVDDSQLPKDRFSAERLKGVDSTLKIQPAELGDSAMYLCASKSDGRNTGELFFGEGSRLTVL.